The 20 T cell receptor beta chains below come from one sample, sequenced in a study of T cells in women clearing cervical HPV infection. Clones were sequenced by immunoSEQ multiplex PCR, and TCRdb holds only the in-frame ones, with some missing. This repertoire includes approximately 33,000 clones. Specimen: blood buffy coat. Receptor source: a woman aged 18-70 years with a cervical HPV16 infection that either progressed to CIN3+ or cleared (not recorded which).

As concerns this clone: The read terminates 3 residues ahead of where the CDR3 ends, so the germline J gene completes it. The chain combines TRBV12-3 or TRBV12-4 with TRBJ2-1, with 10 bases lining up with TRBD2. CDR3 length equals 17 residues. V shed 4 bases, J shed 7 bases, and the junction held 13 bases outside the gene matches. This CDR3 reads CASSSLPSGRAGNEQFF. Partial CDR3 DNA: TGTGCCAGCAGTTCCCTTCCCAGCGGGAGGGCCGGGAATGAG.

Turning to this clone: The read is 3 residues too short to cover the CDR3 end, so that end is filled in from the germline J gene. V is TRBV7-3 and J is TRBJ1-1, with 8 bases lining up with TRBD1. The V and J ends lost 5 bases and 4 bases, in that order; junction bases with no gene match: 6. From germline, CDR1 is SGHTA and CDR2 FQGTGA. CDR3 length: 14 residues. CDR3 sequence reads: CASSPQGVGTEAFF. Partial CDR3 DNA: TGTGCCAGCAGCCCACAGGGGGTAGGCACTGAA.

Regarding this clone: Sequencing ends 3 residues short of the CDR3 end; the germline J gene provides the rest. The chain couples TRBV19 to TRBJ2-3; TRBD1 might be the D (6 bases). The germline V gene has CDR1 LNHDA and CDR2 SQIVND (reference sequence). The CDR3 has 15 residues. Incomplete CDR3 DNA: TGTGCCAGTAGTATAGTTCGGACAGACAATCAGCCG. Protein product: CASSIVRTDNQP. From start to end, the CDR3 is CASSIVRTDNQPQYF.

A word on this clone: The sequenced fragment ends 3 residues before the CDR3 boundary, so the rest is inferred from the germline J gene. The chain is built from TRBV12-3 or TRBV12-4 and TRBJ1-6; 9 positions agree with TRBD1. The CDR3 totals 14 residues. V lost 6 bases, J lost 10 bases, and 7 bases stayed unmatched. CDR3: CASRRTGVGSPLHF. The CDR3 DNA, read in part, is TGTGCCAGCAGACGGACAGGGGTTGGATCACCC.

CDR3 sequence reads: CASSITRTGPTEAFF. The sequenced CDR3 bases are TGTGCCAGCAGCATTACCCGGACAGGGCCTACTGAA. The chain carries TRBV7-2 and TRBJ1-1; 8 nucleotides align to TRBD1. The read halts 3 residues ahead of the CDR3 end, with the missing end drawn from the germline J gene. V trimming: 5 bases; J trimming: 5 bases; junction bases outside the gene matches: 10. CDR1 SGHTA and CDR2 FQGNSA come from the germline V gene. The CDR3 spans 15 residues.

The CDR3 bases that were read are TGCAGTGCTCGGGACAGGGATATCTACGAG. Its translation is CSARDRDIYE. The whole CDR3 protein is CSARDRDIYEQYF. The chain links TRBV20-1 to TRBJ2-7, with TRBD1 identical over 9 bases. The read gets to within 3 residues of the CDR3 end, and the germline J gene fills in the rest. J gave up 3 bases and V 5 bases, and 5 bases lay outside the gene matches. The CDR3 has 13 amino acids. In germline, CDR1 is DFQATT, CDR2 SNEGSKA (reference sequence).

Comments on this clone: The read halts 3 residues ahead of the CDR3 end, with the missing end drawn from the germline J gene. The rearrangement joins TRBV20-1 to TRBJ2-2; no definite D call. The CDR3 consists of 12 residues. The V and J ends lost 2 bases and 7 bases respectively, with 8 bases between them. The V gene's germline CDR1 is DFQATT and CDR2 SNEGSKA (reference sequence). CDR3 DNA (partial): TGCAGTGCTAGAAGATCCGGCGGGGAG. Protein product: CSARRSGGE. The CDR3 reads in full as CSARRSGGELFF.

Details on this clone: The read ends 3 residues shy of where the CDR3 ends; the end is completed using the germline J gene. This sequence joins TRBV5-4 and TRBJ1-2, with 7 bases lining up with TRBD1. The CDR3 contains 15 residues. V lost 5 bases, J lost 4 bases, and 11 bases stayed unmatched. Germline CDR1 is SGHNT and CDR2 is YYREEE (reference sequence). Incomplete CDR3 DNA: TGTGCCAGCAGTTTCGACAGGGAAATAATCTATGGC. As protein: CASSFDREIIYG. The CDR3 in its entirety is CASSFDREIIYGYTF.

In regard to this clone: Sequencing ends 3 residues short of the CDR3 end; the germline J gene provides the rest. The chain combines TRBV5-6 with TRBJ2-3, with TRBD1 as a possible D gene (5 bases). CDR3 size: 14 residues. Germline-derived CDR1 and CDR2 are SGHDT and YYEEEE. The CDR3 DNA, read in part, is TGTGCCAGCAGTGAGATAGACAGCAATCAGCCG. This encodes CASSEIDSNQP. The whole CDR3 is CASSEIDSNQPQYF.

As to this clone: The read finishes 3 residues shy of the CDR3 end, and the germline J gene is used to complete it. The rearrangement uses TRBV6-1 and TRBJ2-1; D ambiguous. The CDR3 sequence is 12 residues long. The germline V gene encodes CDR1 MNHNS and CDR2 SASEGT. The V and J ends lost 4 bases and 5 bases respectively, with 6 bases between them. CDR3 in amino acids: CASSGRDNEQFF. Incomplete CDR3 DNA: TGTGCCAGCAGTGGCAGAGACAATGAG.

A remark on this clone: The CDR3 end is not reached by the read, which stops 3 residues before it; the germline J gene fills it in. Other DNA sequences from this sample encode an identical CDR3 as well. The V call is TRBV18, the J call TRBJ1-3, with a weak D call TRBD1 (6 bases). V lost 4 bases, J lost 0 bases, and 13 bases lay in between. Germline CDR1 is KGHSH and CDR2 is LQKENI. The CDR3 sequence is 16 residues long. Incomplete CDR3 DNA: TGTGCCAGCTCACTCGGACAGTCAAGCTCTGGAAACACC. Translated: CASSLGQSSSGNT. The full CDR3 reads CASSLGQSSSGNTIYF.

About this clone: The CDR3 goes on 3 residues after the read ends, and that part is filled in from the germline J gene. This chain links TRBV6-4 with TRBJ1-2; TRBD1 agrees at 7 bases. Trimming cost V 0 bases and J 4 bases; bases outside gene matches: 11. Germline CDR1 reads MRHNA; CDR2 reads SNTAGT. This CDR3 spans 17 amino acids. The covered CDR3 bases are TGTGCCAGCAGTGACTCCCCAAAACAGGGGACGAGCTATGGC. It is translated as CASSDSPKQGTSYG. Given in full, the CDR3 is CASSDSPKQGTSYGYTF.

CDR3 residues: CASSLGTEGQPQHF. The sequenced part of the CDR3 DNA is TGCGCCAGCAGCCTCGGGACAGAGGGCCAGCCC. The genes are TRBV5-1 and TRBJ1-5; 7 nucleotides align to TRBD1. Read data end 3 residues before the CDR3 end; the end is taken from the germline J gene. Per germline, CDR1 SGHRS and CDR2 YFSETQ. Trimming took 4 bases from V and 7 from J; bases not matched to a gene: 8. The CDR3 length is 14 residues. Variable domain in full (rest from reference TRBV5-1 and TRBJ1-5): KAGVTQTPRYLIKTRGQQVTLSCSPISGHRSVSWYQQTPGQGLQFLFEYFSETQRNKGNFPGRFSGRQFSNSRSEMNVSTLELGDSALYLCASSLGTEGQPQHFGDGTRLSIL.

Notes on this clone: The CDR3 end lies 3 residues beyond the end of the read and is filled in from the germline J gene. This rearrangement joins TRBV7-2 to TRBJ2-3; TRBD1 matches 8 bases. This CDR3 is built from 15 residues. The germline CDR1 and CDR2 sequences are SGHTA and FQGNSA. CDR3 amino acids: CASSSTGTGLETQYF. The CDR3 bases that were read are TGTGCCAGCAGCTCGACCGGGACAGGACTGGAGACG.

CDR3 sequence reads: CASSRDNLEAFF. The sequenced part of the CDR3 DNA is TGTGCCAGCAGCCGGGACAACCTTGAA. This chain uses TRBV5-6 with TRBJ1-1, with D possibly being TRBD1 (6 bases). The DNA ends 3 residues before the CDR3 does, and the rest of the CDR3 is filled in from the germline J gene. The CDR3 consists of 12 residues. CDR1 and CDR2 from the germline V gene are SGHDT and YYEEEE. V lost 4 bases and J lost 7, with 11 bases in between.

Remarks on this clone: The read is 3 residues too short to cover the CDR3 end, so that end is filled in from the germline J gene. In the same sample, other DNA sequences code for this CDR3. The rearrangement links TRBV30 to TRBJ2-7, with TRBD2 matching over 11 bases. J gave up 6 bases and V 3 bases, and 10 bases lay outside the gene matches. Germline V gives CDR1 GTSNPN, CDR2 SVGIG (reference sequence). CDR3 length: 15 amino acids. CDR3 DNA (partial): TGTGCCTGGAGCTCCCGGGGGCTAGCGGGAGGCGAG. Amino acids: CAWSSRGLAGGE. The whole CDR3 protein reads CAWSSRGLAGGEQYF.

A note on this clone: The read gets to within 3 residues of the CDR3 end, and the germline J gene fills in the rest. This chain uses TRBV6-1 with TRBJ1-2; 8 positions agree with TRBD1. CDR3 size: 13 residues. CDR1 is MNHNS, CDR2 SASEGT, per germline. Unmatched junction bases numbered 2, after V lost 4 bases and J lost 4 bases. The DNA read from the CDR3 is TGTGCCAGCAGTGGACAGGGGAGCTATGGC. Amino acids: CASSGQGSYG. The entire CDR3 reads CASSGQGSYGYTF.

With regard to this clone: The read ends 3 residues shy of where the CDR3 ends; the end is completed using the germline J gene. V gene TRBV7-2 combines with J gene TRBJ2-5; unclear D gene. Deletions cut 2 bases from V and 2 bases from J, with 9 bases between. This CDR3 contains 14 residues. Germline CDR1 reads SGHTA; CDR2 reads FQGNSA. CDR3: CASSLQASQETQYF. CDR3 DNA (partial): TGTGCCAGCAGCTTACAGGCTTCTCAAGAGACC.

Notes on this clone: The read finishes 3 residues shy of the CDR3 end, and the germline J gene is used to complete it. The chain employs TRBV6-2 or TRBV6-3 and TRBJ2-7; 12 bases align to TRBD2. CDR1 is MNHEY, CDR2 SVGEGT, per germline. This CDR3 is 14 amino acids long. With V trimmed by 5 bases and J by 3 bases, 2 bases remained unmatched. CDR3: CASSQTSGGYEQYF. Partial CDR3 DNA: TGTGCCAGCAGTCAGACTAGCGGGGGCTACGAG.

A note on this clone: The sequence runs out 3 residues before the end of the CDR3; the remainder is reconstructed from the germline J gene. V gene TRBV6-2 or TRBV6-3 combines with J gene TRBJ2-5; 8 bases match TRBD1. This CDR3 comprises 14 residues. CDR1 and CDR2 from the germline V gene are MNHEY and SVGEGT. The sequenced part of the CDR3 DNA is TGTGCCAGCAGTGGATGGACAGGGCCAGATACC. It yields the protein CASSGWTGPDT. The CDR3 reads in full as CASSGWTGPDTQYF.